This T cell receptor (beta chain) derives from a study of T cells in localized non-small cell lung cancer. Per germline, CDR1 KGHSH and CDR2 LQKENI. The V segment lost 6 bases and the J segment 2 bases; nucleotides outside the gene matches: 3. There are 13 residues in the CDR3. Regarding the study as a whole: Tumor samples were not multi-region, leaving intratumor heterogeneity unexcluded. Elevated circulating T cell density in blood was associated with longer overall survival. Tumor trailed uninvolved adjacent lung in T cell clonality, which peaked there.

For this clone: Its antigen is not identified.

TCRdb keeps only in-frame clones here, not all; method: immunoSEQ multiplex PCR. The sample includes 12,000 or so clones, around 84% seen only once; the top ten take roughly 9.2%. V and J are TRBV18 and TRBJ1-2, with 7 bases fitting TRBD1. The specimen was peripheral blood, collected before any cancer treatment. This sequence originates from a male donor aged 60 or over with stage III lung adenocarcinoma. The DNA for the CDR3 is TGTGCCAGCTCGCGACAGGGCAACTATGGCTACACCTTC. Residues: CASSRQGNYGYTF. The full variable domain, completed using reference TRBV18 and TRBJ1-2, is NAGVMQNPRHLVRRRGQEARLRCSPMKGHSHVYWYRQLPEEGLKFMVYLQKENIIDESGMPKERFSAEFPKEGPSILRIQQVVRGDSAAYFCASSRQGNYGYTFGSGTRLTVV.